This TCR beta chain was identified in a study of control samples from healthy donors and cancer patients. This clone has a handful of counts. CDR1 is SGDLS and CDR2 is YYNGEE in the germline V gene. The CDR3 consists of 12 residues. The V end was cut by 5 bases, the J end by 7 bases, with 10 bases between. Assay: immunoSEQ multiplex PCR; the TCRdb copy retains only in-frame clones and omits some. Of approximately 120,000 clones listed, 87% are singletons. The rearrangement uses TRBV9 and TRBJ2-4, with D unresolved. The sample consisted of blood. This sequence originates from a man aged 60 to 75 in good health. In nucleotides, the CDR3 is TGTGCCAGCAGTGATATATTGAACATTCAGTACTTC. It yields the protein CASSDILNIQYF.